One sample yielded the 25 T cell receptor beta chains listed below, sequenced in a study of T cells after yellow fever vaccination. TCRdb independently ran MiXCR on the 5' RACE reads; one entry per CDR3 protein. The table lists 300,000 to 400,000 distinct CDR3 sequences, 6.2% of them singletons. Material: PBMCs, obtained 5 days after the yellow fever booster vaccination. The source is a man aged 30-40 years who received the YFV17D yellow fever vaccine.

This clonotype was observed many times. CDR3 DNA: TGTGCCACCAGTGATTTTACAGGGGGGTTAAACACCGGGGAGCTGTTTTTT. Its translation: CATSDFTGGLNTGELFF. This chain joins TRBV24-1 and TRBJ2-2, with TRBD1 matching 8 bases. The CDR3 contains 17 residues. Germline V gene data show CDR1 as KGHDR and CDR2 as SFDVKD. Trimming cost V 1 base and J 2 bases; bases outside gene matches: 5.

The chain combines TRBV27 with TRBJ1-4; possible D gene TRBD1, 5 bases. The CDR3 is 13 amino acids. The ends were cut back, 8 bases at V and 4 bases at J, with 11 bases in the middle. Germline CDR1 is MNHEY and CDR2 is SMNVEV (reference sequence). The CDR3 sequence is CASSRQYNEKLFF. The CDR3 nucleotides are TGTGCCAGCTCCCGACAGTATAATGAAAAACTGTTTTTT.

This clonotype was recorded many times. CDR3 protein: CASRGAGEGSYNEQFF. The CDR3 DNA reads TGTGCCAGTAGAGGAGCGGGAGAGGGGTCCTACAATGAGCAGTTCTTC. The V call is TRBV19, the J call TRBJ2-1; 8 bases match TRBD2. This CDR3 is 16 amino acids long. Germline CDR1 and CDR2: LNHDA and SQIVND (reference sequence). Trimming took 6 bases from V and 1 from J; bases not matched to a gene: 8.

This clonotype came up a few times. V usage is TRBV19 and J usage is TRBJ2-3, with D unresolved. Germline V gene lookup returns CDR1 LNHDA and CDR2 SQIVND (reference sequence). Trimming left V 6 bases short and J 0 bases short, with 10 bases between. The CDR3 runs to 14 residues. The DNA for the CDR3 is TGTGCCAGTAGGGCTAGGATGAGCACAGATACGCAGTATTTT. Protein sequence: CASRARMSTDTQYF.

This clonotype has only a few counts. The V gene is TRBV11-2, the J gene TRBJ1-2; D is ambiguous. Germline V gives CDR1 SGHAT, CDR2 FQNNGV. The CDR3 length is 13 residues. Trimming left V 6 bases short and J 0 bases short, with 8 bases between. CDR3 DNA: TGTGCCAGCAGTTCTAGTCCTAACTATGGCTACACCTTC. Its protein is CASSSSPNYGYTF.

The sample holds many counts of this clonotype. The V and J genes are TRBV20-1 and TRBJ1-5; possible D gene TRBD1, 6 bases. The V end lost 5 bases, the J end lost 1 base, and 12 bases lay between the germline ends. Germline CDR1 reads DFQATT; CDR2 reads SNEGSKA (reference sequence). The CDR3 has 14 amino acids. For the CDR3, the DNA is TGCAGTGCTGTCGAAGGGGGGAGCAATCAGCCCCAGCATTTT. Translating it yields CSAVEGGSNQPQHF.

This chain uses TRBV7-2 with TRBJ2-7, with TRBD2 identical over 8 bases. The CDR3 is made up of 14 amino acids. V lost 0 bases to trimming and J lost 5 bases; unmatched junction nucleotides: 3. The germline CDR1 and CDR2 sequences are SGHTA and FQGNSA. CDR3 protein: CASSLAAGAHEQYF. CDR3 nucleotide sequence: TGTGCCAGCAGCTTAGCAGCGGGAGCCCACGAGCAGTACTTC.

This clonotype was picked up a small number of times. This chain uses TRBV5-1 with TRBJ2-7; D remains unclear. Trimming took 4 bases from V and 0 from J, leaving 8 bases between them. Looked up from germline, CDR1 is SGHRS and CDR2 is YFSETQ. CDR3 length: 13 amino acids. CDR3 coding DNA: TGCGCCAGCAGCACCGGAGCCTCCTACGAGCAGTACTTC. Translated, it gives CASSTGASYEQYF.

This clonotype was detected only a few times. The chain employs TRBV29-1 and TRBJ2-1; 13 nucleotides align to TRBD2. Germline trimming cut 5 bases from V and 7 bases from J; bases unmatched to any gene: 2. This CDR3 has 13 amino acids. Germline loops: CDR1 SQVTM, CDR2 ANQGSEA. The CDR3 coding sequence is TGCAGCGTTCGGACTAGCGGGAGTAATGAGCAGTTCTTC. As protein: CSVRTSGSNEQFF.

In this sample, this clonotype turned up a few times. The rearrangement links TRBV18 to TRBJ2-3; 10 positions match TRBD1. The germline V gene encodes CDR1 KGHSH and CDR2 LQKENI. The junction had 10 bases not matched to a gene; V was cut back by 3 bases and J by 4 bases. This CDR3 is built from 17 residues. The CDR3 DNA reads as TGTGCCAGCTCACCTTTGGCCAGGGACAGGGGCGCAGATACGCAGTATTTT. Amino acids: CASSPLARDRGADTQYF.

This clonotype has more than one count but fewer than ten. J is TRBJ2-3 and V is TRBV29-1; 15 bases map to TRBD2. Germline trimming cut 5 bases from V and 3 bases from J; bases unmatched to any gene: 6. The CDR3 totals 16 residues. The germline CDR1 and CDR2 sequences are SQVTM and ANQGSEA. The CDR3 sequence is CSVKGLAGGRTDTQYF. As DNA, the CDR3 is TGCAGCGTTAAGGGACTAGCGGGAGGACGGACAGATACGCAGTATTTT.

V gene TRBV28 combines with J gene TRBJ1-2, with D hard to call. CDR1 and CDR2 (germline): MDHEN, SYDVKM. V lost 3 bases and J 4 bases, leaving 15 bases between the germline ends. The CDR3 runs 15 residues. DNA of the CDR3: TGTGCCAGCAGTTTCCGCATGTTCGGAAGCTATGGCTACACCTTC. This translates into CASSFRMFGSYGYTF.

The chain links TRBV7-2 to TRBJ2-2; 8 positions match TRBD2. Germline trimming cut 2 bases from V and 7 bases from J; bases unmatched to any gene: 6. The CDR3 length is 15 residues. Germline lookup yields CDR1 SGHTA and CDR2 FQGNSA. CDR3 sequence reads: CASSLTHGGGGELFF. CDR3 nucleotides: TGTGCCAGCAGCTTAACCCACGGGGGGGGCGGGGAGCTGTTTTTT.

This clonotype was detected ten times or more. The gene calls are TRBV29-1 and TRBJ2-5, with D perhaps TRBD1 or TRBD2 (6 bases each). The V gene lost 6 bases and the J gene lost 5 bases, with 22 bases spanning the gap. Germline CDR1 reads SQVTM; CDR2 reads ANQGSEA. The CDR3 loop spans 15 amino acids. The CDR3 reads CSVRGSEAGGETQYF. The CDR3 nucleotides read TGCAGCGTCAGGGGTTCGGAAGCTGGGGGGGAGACCCAGTACTTC.

This clonotype was recorded many times. The rearrangement joins TRBV29-1 to TRBJ2-7; TRBD1 is a possible D gene (6 bases). The CDR3 loop spans 11 amino acids. Germline V lookup: CDR1 SQVTM, CDR2 ANQGSEA. CDR3 coding DNA: TGCAGTACCTCGACAGGAGACGAGCAGTACTTC. It encodes CSTSTGDEQYF.

This clonotype was counted a few times. The chain recombines TRBV19 with TRBJ1-2; unclear D gene. CDR1 and CDR2 (germline): LNHDA, SQIVND (reference sequence). Trimming left V 5 bases short and J 3 bases short, with 10 bases between. The CDR3 has 13 amino acids. The CDR3 spells CASSRRVDYGYTF. The CDR3 DNA reads as TGTGCCAGTAGTCGGCGGGTGGACTATGGCTACACCTTC.

This clonotype was found a few times. The J gene is TRBJ2-1, the V gene TRBV30; 10 positions agree with TRBD2. This CDR3 is 16 amino acids long. Germline values: CDR1 GTSNPN, CDR2 SVGIG (reference sequence). Trimming took 3 bases from V and 3 from J; bases not matched to a gene: 8. The CDR3 bases are TGTGCCTGGAGCGATCTAGCGGGGGCGGTCTACAATGAGCAGTTCTTC. Protein: CAWSDLAGAVYNEQFF.

Turning to this clonotype: One base away lies a much larger clone, so this may be a sequencing read error. The chain joins TRBV25-1 to TRBJ2-7; maybe TRBD2 (5 bases). CDR1 and CDR2 from the germline V gene are MGHDK and SYGVNS. CDR3 length: 11 amino acids. The CDR3 region is CAISGGYEQYF. In DNA form, the CDR3 reads TGTGCCATCAGTGGAGGTTACGAGCAGTACTTC.

This chain connects TRBV3-1 to TRBJ1-2, with D uncertain. The germline V gene encodes CDR1 LGHDT and CDR2 YNNKEL (reference sequence). V lost 2 bases, J lost 8 bases, and 12 bases lay in between. CDR3 length: 13 residues. The CDR3 loop reads CASSQLNTRGYTF. CDR3 nucleotides: TGTGCCAGCAGCCAATTGAATACGAGGGGCTACACCTTC.

The table lists this clonotype with many counts. The rearrangement uses TRBV11-2 and TRBJ1-2; 9 bases are a match to TRBD1. Trimming at V came to 11 bases and at J to 6 bases, leaving 13 bases not matched to a gene. The CDR3 is 14 residues long. CDR1 and CDR2 from the germline V gene are SGHAT and FQNNGV. DNA of the CDR3: TGTGCCTACCCCGCGACAGGGGGTATGAATGGCTACACCTTC. Translated: CAYPATGGMNGYTF.

This clonotype was counted at least ten times. V gene TRBV3-1 combines with J gene TRBJ1-1; no reliable D call. Trimming took 1 base from V and 0 from J, leaving 3 bases between them. The length of the CDR3 is 13 residues. CDR1 is LGHDT and CDR2 is YNNKEL in the germline V gene (reference sequence). The CDR3 nucleotides are TGTGCCAGCAGCCAAGTTCTGAACACTGAAGCTTTCTTT. It translates to CASSQVLNTEAFF.

This clonotype has more than one count but fewer than ten. This chain joins TRBV20-1 and TRBJ2-1; 9 bases are a match to TRBD1. Germline trimming cut 3 bases from V and 6 bases from J; bases unmatched to any gene: 12. There are 16 residues in the CDR3. Germline assignment: CDR1 DFQATT and CDR2 SNEGSKA (reference sequence). CDR3: CSASSPVDRGINEQFF. The CDR3, as DNA: TGCAGTGCTAGTTCTCCTGTGGACAGGGGTATCAATGAGCAGTTCTTC.

This clonotype appeared many times. V is TRBV5-1 and J is TRBJ2-1; D might be TRBD1 (6 bases). CDR3 length: 17 residues. CDR1 SGHRS and CDR2 YFSETQ come from the germline V gene. V was pared by 1 base and J by 8 bases, with 22 bases between. CDR3 sequence reads: CASSLWGTTGNRDEQFF. In DNA form, the CDR3 reads TGCGCCAGCAGCTTGTGGGGGACAACAGGGAATCGAGATGAGCAGTTCTTC. The full variable domain, completed using reference TRBV5-1 and TRBJ2-1, is KAGVTQTPRYLIKTRGQQVTLSCSPISGHRSVSWYQQTPGQGLQFLFEYFSETQRNKGNFPGRFSGRQFSNSRSEMNVSTLELGDSALYLCASSLWGTTGNRDEQFFGPGTRLTVL.

This clonotype has more than one count but fewer than ten. This chain joins TRBV27 and TRBJ2-6, with D tentatively TRBD1 (5 bases). The CDR3 loop spans 19 amino acids. Trimming removed 2 bases at V and 0 bases at J, with 17 bases between. Germline CDR1 and CDR2: MNHEY and SMNVEV (reference sequence). The CDR3: CASSLRDSYPSSGANVLTF. Written as DNA, the CDR3 is TGTGCCAGCAGTTTAAGAGACAGCTATCCGAGCTCTGGGGCCAACGTCCTGACTTTC.

This clonotype was counted ten times or more. V usage is TRBV20-1 and J usage is TRBJ2-3; 10 bases line up with TRBD2. The germline gives CDR1 DFQATT, CDR2 SNEGSKA (reference sequence). The junction had 11 bases not matched to a gene; V was cut back by 8 bases and J by 3 bases. CDR3 size: 15 residues. The CDR3 sequence: CSTSGRAGKTDTQYF. The DNA for the CDR3 is TGCAGTACCAGCGGGAGGGCCGGGAAGACAGATACGCAGTATTTT.